The entry below gives a single T cell receptor beta chain sequence along with its context. The antigen is unknown. The sample originates from a study of OX40 agonist ivuxolimab in advanced cancers. Study results and limitations: Relatively little clonal expansion, among the lowest observed, appeared in partial responders at 0.1-3.0 mg/kg. At doses 0.1 to 3.0 mg/kg, CD4+ and CD8+ clones expanded.

Germline-derived CDR1 and CDR2 are SGHVS and FQNEAQ. The V segment lost 5 bases and the J segment 7 bases; nucleotides outside the gene matches: 9. The CDR3 has 15 residues. Assay used: immunoSEQ multiplex PCR; TCRdb lists only in-frame clones, some missing. The top ten hold approximately 41% of the sample, which has roughly 15,000 clones, around 80% seen once. V gene TRBV7-8 combines with J gene TRBJ1-5; TRBD1 agrees at 9 bases. The clonotype comes from an adult with an advanced solid tumor such as melanoma, head and neck, liver or kidney cancer. Sequencing used CD4+ or CD8+ T cells sorted from blood, obtained in a trial of the OX40 agonist ivuxolimab. CDR3: CASSRATGGRQPQHF. CDR3 coding DNA: TGTGCCAGCAGCCGAGCTACAGGGGGCAGACAGCCCCAGCATTTT. The whole variable domain, filled in from reference TRBV7-8 and TRBJ1-5, reads GAGVSQSPRYKVAKRGQDVALRCDPISGHVSLFWYQQALGQGPEFLTYFQNEAQLDKSGLPSDRFFAERPEGSVSTLKIQRTQQEDSAVYLCASSRATGGRQPQHFGDGTRLSIL.